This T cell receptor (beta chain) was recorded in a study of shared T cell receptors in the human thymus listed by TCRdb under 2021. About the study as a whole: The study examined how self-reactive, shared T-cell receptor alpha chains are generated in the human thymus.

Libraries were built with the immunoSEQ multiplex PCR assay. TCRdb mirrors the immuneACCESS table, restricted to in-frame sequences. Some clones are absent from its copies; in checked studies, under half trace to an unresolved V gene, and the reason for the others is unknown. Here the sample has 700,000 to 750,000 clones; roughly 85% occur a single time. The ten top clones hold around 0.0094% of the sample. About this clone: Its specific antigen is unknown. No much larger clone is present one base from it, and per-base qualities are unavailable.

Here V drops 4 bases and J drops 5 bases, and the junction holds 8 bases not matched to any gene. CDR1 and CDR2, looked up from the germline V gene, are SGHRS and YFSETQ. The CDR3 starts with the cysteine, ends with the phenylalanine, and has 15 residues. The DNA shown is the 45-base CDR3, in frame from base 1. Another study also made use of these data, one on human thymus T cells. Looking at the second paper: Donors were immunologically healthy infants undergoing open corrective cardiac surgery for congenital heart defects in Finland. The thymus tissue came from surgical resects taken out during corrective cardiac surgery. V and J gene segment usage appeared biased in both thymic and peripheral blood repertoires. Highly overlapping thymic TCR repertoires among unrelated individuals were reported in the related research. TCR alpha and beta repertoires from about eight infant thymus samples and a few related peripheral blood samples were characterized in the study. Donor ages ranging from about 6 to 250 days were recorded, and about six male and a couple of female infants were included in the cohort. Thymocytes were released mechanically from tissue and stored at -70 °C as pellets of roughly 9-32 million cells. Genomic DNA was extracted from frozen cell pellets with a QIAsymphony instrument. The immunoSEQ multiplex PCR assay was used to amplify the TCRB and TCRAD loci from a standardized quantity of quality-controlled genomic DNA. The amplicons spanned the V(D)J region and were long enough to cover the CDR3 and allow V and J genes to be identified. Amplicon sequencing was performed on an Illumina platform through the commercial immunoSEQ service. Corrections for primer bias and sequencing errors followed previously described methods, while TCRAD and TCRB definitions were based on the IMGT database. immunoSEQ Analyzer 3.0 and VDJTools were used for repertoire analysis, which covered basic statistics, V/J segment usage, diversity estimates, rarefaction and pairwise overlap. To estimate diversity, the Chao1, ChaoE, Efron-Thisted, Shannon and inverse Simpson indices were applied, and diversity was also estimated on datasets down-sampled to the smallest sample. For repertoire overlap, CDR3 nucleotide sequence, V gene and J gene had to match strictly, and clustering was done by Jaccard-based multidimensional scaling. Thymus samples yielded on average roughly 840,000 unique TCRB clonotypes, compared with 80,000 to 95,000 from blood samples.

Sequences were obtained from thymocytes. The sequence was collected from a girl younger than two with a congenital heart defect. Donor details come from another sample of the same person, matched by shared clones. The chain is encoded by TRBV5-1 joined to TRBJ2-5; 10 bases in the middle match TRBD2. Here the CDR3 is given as CASSRAGGSGETQYF. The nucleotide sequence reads TGCGCCAGCAGCCGAGCGGGGGGGAGCGGGGAGACCCAGTACTTC.